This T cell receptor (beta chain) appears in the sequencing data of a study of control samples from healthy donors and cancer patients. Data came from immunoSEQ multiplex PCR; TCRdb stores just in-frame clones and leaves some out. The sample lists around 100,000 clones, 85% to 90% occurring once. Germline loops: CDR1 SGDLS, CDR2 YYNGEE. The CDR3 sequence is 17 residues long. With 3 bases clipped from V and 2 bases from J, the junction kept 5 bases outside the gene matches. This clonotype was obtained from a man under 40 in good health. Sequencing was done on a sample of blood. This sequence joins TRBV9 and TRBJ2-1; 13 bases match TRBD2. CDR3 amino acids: CASSAWTSGGTYNEQFF. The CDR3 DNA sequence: TGTGCCAGCAGCGCATGGACTAGCGGGGGAACCTACAATGAGCAGTTCTTC.